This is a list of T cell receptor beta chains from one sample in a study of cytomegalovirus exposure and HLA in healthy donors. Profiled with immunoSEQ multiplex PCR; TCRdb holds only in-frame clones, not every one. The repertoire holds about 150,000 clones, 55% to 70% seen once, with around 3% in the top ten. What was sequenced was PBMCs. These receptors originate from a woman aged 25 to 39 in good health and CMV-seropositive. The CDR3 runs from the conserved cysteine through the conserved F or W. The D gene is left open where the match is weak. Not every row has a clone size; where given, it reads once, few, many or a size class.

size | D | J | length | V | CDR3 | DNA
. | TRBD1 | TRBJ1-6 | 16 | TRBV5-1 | CASSLVQGARNSPLHF | TGCGCCAGCAGCTTGGTACAGGGGGCCCGGAATTCACCCCTCCACTTT
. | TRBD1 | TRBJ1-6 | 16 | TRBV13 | CASSPLGQGLQSPLHF | TGTGCCAGCAGCCCCCTGGGACAGGGGTTACAGTCACCCCTCCACTTT
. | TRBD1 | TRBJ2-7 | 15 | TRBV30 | CAWSVPGQSLRQQYF | TGTGCCTGGAGTGTGCCGGGACAGTCTCTCAGGCAGCAGTACTTC
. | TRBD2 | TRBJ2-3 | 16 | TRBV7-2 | CASSLQWGLETDTQYF | TGTGCCAGCAGCCTACAGTGGGGACTAGAAACAGATACGCAGTATTTT
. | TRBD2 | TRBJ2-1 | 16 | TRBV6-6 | CASSRQAGGDYNEQFF | TGTGCCAGCAGTCGACAAGCGGGAGGGGACTACAATGAGCAGTTCTTC
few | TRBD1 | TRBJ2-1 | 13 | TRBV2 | CAGGQGAGDEQFF | TGTGCCGGCGGACAGGGGGCAGGGGATGAGCAGTTCTTC
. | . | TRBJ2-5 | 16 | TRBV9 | CASSVAVGAGQETQYF | TGTGCCAGCAGCGTAGCGGTGGGGGCGGGTCAAGAGACCCAGTACTTC
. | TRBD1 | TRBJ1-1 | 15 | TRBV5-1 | CASTTGTGYNTEAFF | TGCGCCAGCACCACCGGGACAGGCTATAACACTGAAGCTTTCTTT
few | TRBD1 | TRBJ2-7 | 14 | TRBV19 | CASSIVRGHYEQYF | TGTGCCAGTAGTATCGTCAGGGGGCACTACGAGCAGTACTTC
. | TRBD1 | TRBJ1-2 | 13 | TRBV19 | CASSILQGYGYTF | TGTGCCAGTAGTATCCTACAGGGGTATGGCTACACCTTC
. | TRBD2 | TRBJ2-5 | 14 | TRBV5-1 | CASSSTSGGETQYF | TGCGCCAGCAGCTCCACTAGCGGGGGAGAGACCCAGTACTTC
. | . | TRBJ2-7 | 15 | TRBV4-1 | CASSQVVSPGDEQYF | TGCGCCAGCAGCCAAGTAGTATCCCCGGGAGACGAGCAGTACTTC
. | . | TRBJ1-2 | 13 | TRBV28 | CASRPGGSDGYTF | TGTGCCAGCCGACCGGGCGGGTCGGATGGCTACACCTTC
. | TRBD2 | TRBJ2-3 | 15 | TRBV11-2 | CASSFSGRYTDTQYF | TGTGCCAGCAGCTTTAGCGGGAGGTACACAGATACGCAGTATTTT
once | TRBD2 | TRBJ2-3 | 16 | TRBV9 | CASSGQGTSGADTQYF | TGTGCCAGCAGCGGCCAGGGGACTAGCGGGGCAGATACGCAGTATTTT
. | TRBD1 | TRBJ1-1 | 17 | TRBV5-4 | CASSWGTVQGYGTEAFF | TGTGCCAGCAGCTGGGGGACAGTACAAGGATACGGGACTGAAGCTTTCTTT
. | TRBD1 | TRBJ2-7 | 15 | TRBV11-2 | CASSAWDSTPYEQYF | TGTGCCAGCAGCGCTTGGGACAGCACCCCCTACGAGCAGTACTTC
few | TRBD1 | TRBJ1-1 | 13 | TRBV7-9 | CASTQGAGTEAFF | TGTGCCAGTACTCAGGGGGCCGGGACTGAAGCTTTCTTT
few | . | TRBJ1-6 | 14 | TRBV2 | CASSADSPYSPLHF | TGTGCCAGCAGCGCGGACAGTCCCTATTCACCCCTCCACTTT
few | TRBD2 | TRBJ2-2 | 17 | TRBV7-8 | CASSLAAGGPVTGELFF | TGTGCCAGCAGCTTAGCGGCGGGAGGGCCAGTTACCGGGGAGCTGTTTTTT
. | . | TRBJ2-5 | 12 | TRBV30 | CAWSGPLETQYF | TGTGCCTGGTCTGGCCCCCTAGAGACCCAGTACTTC
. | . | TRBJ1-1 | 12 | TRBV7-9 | CSSSLGVTEAFF | TGTTCCAGCAGCTTAGGAGTCACTGAAGCTTTCTTT